The rows below give T cell receptor beta chains drawn from one sample of a study of CD8+CD57+ T cells in acquired aplastic anemia. TCRdb passed the reads through MiXCR, listing each CDR3 protein once. This sample has approximately 180,000 distinct CDR3 sequences; 48% occur once, and the top ten carry roughly 2%. The sequenced sample consisted of sorted CD4+, CD8+, or CD8+CD57+ T cells (not recorded which) from PBMCs. All receptors come from a human donor with aplastic anemia. CDR3s include the opening cysteine and the closing phenylalanine or tryptophan. The D gene is left open where the match is weak. The size entry is marked missing in some rows and otherwise reads once, few, many or a size class.

size: many
V: TRBV12-3/TRBV12-4
J: TRBJ2-1
D: -
length: 12
CDR3: CASSLTGTEQFF
DNA: TGTGCCAGCAGCCTGACAGGCACTGAGCAGTTCTTC

size: many
V: TRBV14
J: TRBJ1-3
D: -
length: 16
CDR3: CASSQGPGDSGNTIYF
DNA: TGTGCCAGCAGCCAAGGACCCGGGGACTCTGGAAACACCATATATTTT

size: -
V: TRBV3-1
J: TRBJ2-4
D: -
length: 15
CDR3: CASSQSALAKNIQYF
DNA: TGTGCCAGCAGCCAATCGGCGCTAGCCAAAAACATTCAGTACTTC

size: -
V: TRBV20-1
J: TRBJ1-5
D: -
length: 13
CDR3: CSATQEFNQPQHF
DNA: TGCAGTGCTACACAGGAGTTTAATCAGCCCCAGCATTTT

size: many
V: TRBV7-8
J: TRBJ1-6
D: -
length: 15
CDR3: CASSLGQGMRSPLHF
DNA: TGTGCCAGCAGCTTAGGTCAGGGAATGCGTTCACCCCTCCACTTT

size: once
V: TRBV24-1
J: TRBJ1-6
D: -
length: 16
CDR3: CATSDRQESNNSPLHF
DNA: TGTGCCACCAGTGACCGACAGGAAAGTAATAATTCACCCCTCCACTTT

size: few
V: TRBV5-4
J: TRBJ2-4
D: TRBD2
length: 15
CDR3: CASSAQTSSKNIQYF
DNA: TGTGCCAGCAGCGCACAGACTAGCTCAAAAAACATTCAGTACTTC

size: -
V: TRBV10-3
J: TRBJ2-7
D: TRBD1
length: 14
CDR3: CAISVEGARYEQYF
DNA: TGTGCCATCAGTGTAGAGGGGGCTCGGTACGAGCAGTACTTC

size: -
V: TRBV7-8
J: TRBJ1-5
D: -
length: 16
CDR3: CASSLSRARSNQPQHF
DNA: TGTGCCAGCAGCTTAAGCCGGGCCCGTAGCAATCAGCCCCAGCATTTT

size: -
V: TRBV5-4
J: TRBJ2-7
D: -
length: 15
CDR3: CASSLGQERGLEQYF
DNA: TGTGCCAGCAGCTTGGGGCAGGAACGGGGACTCGAGCAGTACTTC

size: many
V: TRBV5-1
J: TRBJ2-7
D: -
length: 14
CDR3: CASSLGQGFNEQYF
DNA: TGCGCCAGCAGCTTGGGGCAGGGGTTCAACGAGCAGTACTTC

size: -
V: TRBV20-1
J: TRBJ2-2
D: TRBD1
length: 14
CDR3: CSARGTGGAGELFF
DNA: TGCAGTGCTAGAGGGACAGGGGGCGCCGGGGAGCTGTTTTTT

size: -
V: TRBV5-1
J: TRBJ2-7
D: TRBD2
length: 15
CDR3: CASSNGGSRAYEQYF
DNA: TGCGCCAGCAGCAACGGGGGGTCGAGGGCCTACGAGCAGTACTTC

size: many
V: TRBV20-1
J: TRBJ1-1
D: -
length: 15
CDR3: CSAKTLNWGAGEAFF
DNA: TGCAGTGCCAAAACCTTGAATTGGGGGGCGGGTGAAGCTTTCTTT

size: many
V: TRBV29-1
J: TRBJ2-3
D: -
length: 12
CDR3: CSVEAGTDTQYF
DNA: TGCAGCGTGGAGGCGGGCACAGATACGCAGTATTTT

size: few
V: TRBV28
J: TRBJ2-1
D: -
length: 13
CDR3: CASRDPSYNEQFF
DNA: TGTGCCAGCCGGGATCCCAGCTACAATGAGCAGTTCTTC

size: many
V: TRBV12-3/TRBV12-4
J: TRBJ1-1
D: -
length: 14
CDR3: CASSYSLANTEAFF
DNA: TGTGCCAGCAGCTACTCTCTAGCAAACACTGAAGCTTTCTTT

size: once
V: TRBV10-3
J: TRBJ2-3
D: TRBD1
length: 14
CDR3: CACQRGLATDTQYF
DNA: TGTGCTTGCCAGAGGGGGCTAGCCACAGATACGCAGTATTTT

size: once
V: TRBV6-5
J: TRBJ1-2
D: -
length: 15
CDR3: CASSYHLDTLYGYTF
DNA: TGTGCCAGCAGTTACCACCTGGACACACTGTATGGCTACACCTTC

size: many
V: TRBV12-5
J: TRBJ1-5
D: -
length: 12
CDR3: CASGLDSQPQHF
DNA: TGTGCTAGTGGTTTGGATAGCCAGCCCCAGCATTTT

size: many
V: TRBV20-1
J: TRBJ2-1
D: TRBD2
length: 15
CDR3: CSASGGTSGDNEQFF
DNA: TGCAGTGCTAGCGGGGGGACTAGCGGGGACAATGAGCAGTTCTTC

size: few
V: TRBV25-1
J: TRBJ2-1
D: -
length: 16
CDR3: CASSEAWASSYNEQFF
DNA: TGTGCCAGCAGTGAAGCCTGGGCGAGCTCCTACAATGAGCAGTTCTTC

size: -
V: TRBV20-1
J: TRBJ2-1
D: -
length: 14
CDR3: CSARDQGNYNEQFF
DNA: TGCAGTGCTAGAGATCAGGGGAACTACAATGAGCAGTTCTTC

size: -
V: TRBV5-6
J: TRBJ2-5
D: TRBD2
length: 15
CDR3: CASIERTSGEETQYF
DNA: TGTGCCAGCATCGAACGGACTAGCGGGGAAGAGACCCAGTACTTC

size: -
V: TRBV11-1
J: TRBJ1-5
D: -
length: 15
CDR3: CASSLYGDSNQPQHF
DNA: TGTGCCAGCAGCCTCTACGGCGATAGCAATCAGCCCCAGCATTTT

size: many
V: TRBV2
J: TRBJ1-6
D: -
length: 14
CDR3: CASRMWGPDSPLHF
DNA: TGTGCCAGCAGGATGTGGGGTCCGGATTCACCCCTCCACTTT

size: -
V: TRBV20-1
J: TRBJ2-3
D: -
length: 12
CDR3: CSATRMADTQYF
DNA: TGCAGTGCTACAAGGATGGCAGATACGCAGTATTTT

size: -
V: TRBV7-6
J: TRBJ2-7
D: -
length: 13
CDR3: CASAPTGVEEQYF
DNA: TGTGCCAGCGCGCCGACGGGGGTCGAGGAGCAGTACTTC

size: -
V: TRBV20-1
J: TRBJ1-2
D: -
length: 15
CDR3: CSASPGQKQHYGYTF
DNA: TGCAGTGCTAGCCCCGGACAGAAGCAACACTATGGCTACACCTTC

size: -
V: TRBV7-6
J: TRBJ1-1
D: TRBD1
length: 18
CDR3: CASSPITTTGGEEEEAFF
DNA: TGTGCCAGCAGCCCAATAACAACGACAGGGGGCGAAGAAGAGGAAGCTTTCTTT

size: -
V: TRBV10-3
J: TRBJ1-2
D: TRBD1
length: 14
CDR3: CAISDGRGNYGYTF
DNA: TGTGCCATCAGTGACGGCAGGGGGAACTATGGCTACACCTTC

size: -
V: TRBV19
J: TRBJ1-5
D: -
length: 12
CDR3: CASSISTQPQHF
DNA: TGTGCCAGTAGTATCTCGACTCAGCCCCAGCATTTT

size: many
V: TRBV29-1
J: TRBJ2-3
D: -
length: 9
CDR3: CRQAGLEYF
DNA: TGCAGGCAGGCGGGTTTAGAGTATTTT

size: -
V: TRBV7-6
J: TRBJ2-3
D: -
length: 14
CDR3: CASRSSSVTDTQYF
DNA: TGTGCCAGCAGATCCTCTAGCGTCACAGATACGCAGTATTTT

size: many
V: TRBV3-1
J: TRBJ1-2
D: TRBD1
length: 13
CDR3: CASSHGQGNGYTF
DNA: TGTGCCAGCAGCCACGGACAGGGGAATGGCTACACCTTC

size: many
V: TRBV5-1
J: TRBJ2-7
D: -
length: 12
CDR3: CASSPGRREQYF
DNA: TGCGCCAGCAGCCCGGGAAGGCGCGAGCAGTACTTC

size: many
V: TRBV5-1
J: TRBJ1-1
D: -
length: 14
CDR3: CASSSDAGRTEAFF
DNA: TGCGCCAGCAGCTCCGATGCAGGGAGGACTGAAGCTTTCTTT

size: -
V: TRBV7-9
J: TRBJ2-7
D: TRBD1
length: 13
CDR3: CASSPGQGYQQYF
DNA: TGTGCCAGCAGCCCTGGACAGGGCTATCAGCAGTACTTC

size: -
V: TRBV2
J: TRBJ1-1
D: TRBD1
length: 15
CDR3: CASIDRGQVNTEAFF
DNA: TGTGCCAGCATCGACAGGGGGCAAGTGAACACTGAAGCTTTCTTT

size: many
V: TRBV30
J: TRBJ1-5
D: -
length: 15
CDR3: CAWSPGTTFNQPQHF
DNA: TGTGCCTGGAGTCCCGGGACAACCTTTAATCAGCCCCAGCATTTT

size: many
V: TRBV15
J: TRBJ1-1
D: -
length: 13
CDR3: CATSRGVDTEAFF
DNA: TGTGCCACCAGCAGAGGGGTGGACACTGAAGCTTTCTTT

size: many
V: TRBV7-6
J: TRBJ1-1
D: -
length: 16
CDR3: CASSLMTMEANTEAFF
DNA: TGTGCCAGCAGCTTAATGACGATGGAAGCGAACACTGAAGCTTTCTTT

size: many
V: TRBV2
J: TRBJ2-1
D: TRBD2
length: 14
CDR3: CASSASGRAAEQFF
DNA: TGTGCCAGCAGTGCTAGCGGGAGGGCGGCTGAGCAGTTCTTC

size: -
V: TRBV6-1
J: TRBJ2-3
D: -
length: 16
CDR3: CASSVQSWERADTQYF
DNA: TGTGCCAGCAGTGTACAATCGTGGGAGAGGGCAGATACGCAGTATTTT

size: -
V: TRBV29-1
J: TRBJ1-1
D: -
length: 13
CDR3: CSGRGGRGTEAFF
DNA: TGCAGCGGCCGGGGGGGGCGCGGCACTGAAGCTTTCTTT

size: -
V: TRBV11-1
J: TRBJ2-1
D: TRBD1
length: 14
CDR3: CASSSGTGKNEQFF
DNA: TGTGCCAGCAGCTCAGGGACAGGGAAGAATGAGCAGTTCTTC

size: many
V: TRBV5-8
J: TRBJ1-2
D: -
length: 12
CDR3: CASSGLNYGYTF
DNA: TGTGCCAGCTCAGGGCTTAACTATGGCTACACCTTC

size: many
V: TRBV29-1
J: TRBJ1-2
D: -
length: 13
CDR3: CSVQGGGDYGYTF
DNA: TGCAGCGTGCAAGGTGGGGGTGACTATGGCTACACCTTC